The clone carrying this TCR beta chain appeared many times. What it recognizes is unknown. TCRdb's copy holds only in-frame clones and misses some; the assay was immunoSEQ multiplex PCR. Among roughly 9,200 clones, 20% to 25% were seen once, and the ten largest hold around 10%. The ends lost 4 bases at V and 0 bases at J; junction bases unmatched: 7. The CDR3 has 17 amino acids. CDR1 is SGHRS, CDR2 YFSETQ, per germline. The sample comes from a study of sequential checkpoint blockade in melanoma. Broader study findings: In arm A, pretreatment tumor clonality was associated with response.

As for treatment: randomized to nivolumab then ipilimumab (arm A) or the reverse (arm B). The gene calls are TRBV5-1 and TRBJ2-6, with 7 nucleotides matching TRBD1. The sequence came from a human donor with melanoma. Sequencing used tumor tissue (inferred from file names), obtained from a patient given nivolumab and ipilimumab in sequence. In nucleotides, the CDR3 is TGCGCCAGCAGCCCAGGGGGTGAGTTCTCTGGGGCCAACGTCCTGACTTTC. Its protein is CASSPGGEFSGANVLTF.